One sample yielded the 29 T cell receptor beta chains listed below, sequenced in a study of cytomegalovirus exposure and HLA in healthy donors (dated by TCRdb to the late 2010s). Receptor libraries were prepared by the immunoSEQ multiplex PCR assay. For the multiplex PCR, a mixture combining 60 forward primers for TCR Vbeta segments and 13 reverse primers for TCR Jbeta segments was used. The immuneACCESS repertoire file appears here via TCRdb, limited to in-frame rearrangements. These files lack a portion of the clones; in checked studies, under half of the deficit traces to unresolved V genes, and the cause of the others is not known. Counted in this sample were 150,000 to 200,000 clones; more than 70% of them appeared once. The leading ten clones occupy about 7.7% of the sample. Material for sequencing was PBMCs. The receptor set was obtained from a woman in her thirties or forties in good health and CMV-seropositive.

This clone has only a few counts. CDR3 sequence reads: CASSLQGVPGTDTQYF. DNA for the CDR3: TGTGCCAGCTCACTGCAGGGGGTTCCAGGTACAGATACGCAGTATTTT. This chain connects TRBV18 to TRBJ2-3; 7 bases fit TRBD1. Unmatched junction bases numbered 10, after V lost 4 bases and J lost 3 bases. Germline CDR1 KGHSH, CDR2 LQKENI. CDR3 length: 16 residues. Full variable domain (remainder filled in from reference TRBV18 and TRBJ2-3): NAGVMQNPRHLVRRRGQEARLRCSPMKGHSHVYWYRQLPEEGLKFMVYLQKENIIDESGMPKERFSAEFPKEGPSILRIQQVVRGDSAAYFCASSLQGVPGTDTQYFGPGTRLTVL.

The chain joins TRBV28 to TRBJ2-5, with TRBD2 matching over 8 bases. Germline trimming cut 7 bases from V and 5 bases from J; bases unmatched to any gene: 12. The CDR3 contains 15 residues. Germline assignment: CDR1 MDHEN and CDR2 SYDVKM. The CDR3 reads CASIPWAAGGETQYF. The CDR3, as DNA: TGTGCCAGCATTCCCTGGGCCGCGGGAGGTGAGACCCAGTACTTC.

The rearrangement joins TRBV28 to TRBJ2-7, with 9 bases that match TRBD1. CDR1 and CDR2 (germline): MDHEN, SYDVKM. V lost 4 bases to trimming and J lost 3 bases; unmatched junction nucleotides: 10. The CDR3 contains 16 residues. In DNA, the CDR3 is TGTGCCAGCAGTTGGCCGTCGACAGGGGGTGGCTACGAGCAGTACTTC. The encoded protein is CASSWPSTGGGYEQYF. Full variable domain (missing parts from reference TRBV28 and TRBJ2-7): DVKVTQSSRYLVKRTGEKVFLECVQDMDHENMFWYRQDPGLGLRLIYFSYDVKMKEKGDIPEGYSVSREKKERFSLILESASTNQTSMYLCASSWPSTGGGYEQYFGPGTRLTVT.

This clone was picked up a small number of times. The V and J genes are TRBV29-1 and TRBJ2-5; D is possibly TRBD1 (6 bases). The CDR3 is made up of 12 amino acids. V was shortened by 5 bases and J by 5 bases, with 12 bases between the two germline ends. Germline CDR1 is SQVTM and CDR2 is ANQGSEA. CDR3 sequence (DNA): TGCAGCGTTAGAGAGGGGGTGGAGACCCAGTACTTC. Residues: CSVREGVETQYF. Drawing the rest from reference TRBV29-1 and TRBJ2-5, the complete variable domain is SAVISQKPSRDICQRGTSLTIQCQVDSQVTMMFWYRQQPGQSLTLIATANQGSEATYESGFVIDKFPISRPNLTFSTLTVSNMSPEDSSIYLCSVREGVETQYFGPGTRLLVL.

The genes are TRBV4-2 and TRBJ2-7, with 8 bases matching TRBD2. The CDR3 extends over 16 amino acids. The germline CDR1 and CDR2 sequences are LGHNA and YNFKEQ. V was clipped by 1 base and J by 3 bases; unmatched bases: 8. The CDR3 protein is CASSQAIAGYNYEQYF. The DNA of the CDR3 is TGTGCCAGCAGCCAAGCAATAGCGGGATATAACTACGAGCAGTACTTC.

This chain uses TRBV7-9 with TRBJ2-5; D is perhaps TRBD2 (5 bases). Germline V gene sequence: CDR1 SEHNR, CDR2 FQNEAQ (reference sequence). The CDR3 runs to 15 residues. V was trimmed by 5 bases and J by 0 bases, leaving 13 bases between them. CDR3 coding DNA: TGTGCCAGCAGCCCCACGGGAAGCGACCAAGAGACCCAGTACTTC. Protein sequence: CASSPTGSDQETQYF.

This rearrangement joins TRBV7-3 to TRBJ1-1, with D possibly TRBD1 on 6 matching bases. The germline CDR1 and CDR2 sequences are SGHTA and FQGTGA. V was trimmed by 5 bases and J by 5 bases, leaving 15 bases between them. This CDR3 contains 14 residues. The CDR3 reads CASSKQGPGTEAFF. Written as DNA, the CDR3 is TGTGCCAGCAGCAAACAGGGCCCTGGGACTGAAGCTTTCTTT.

This clone appeared a few times. The chain employs TRBV9 and TRBJ1-5, with 12 bases identical to TRBD1. In germline, CDR1 is SGDLS, CDR2 YYNGEE. The V and J ends lost 3 bases and 6 bases, in that order; junction bases with no gene match: 4. The length of the CDR3 is 15 residues. The CDR3 DNA sequence: TGTGCCAGCAGCGGTCCGGGACAGGGGGCTCAGCCCCAGCATTTT. Translation: CASSGPGQGAQPQHF.

V is TRBV7-9 and J is TRBJ1-1, with no clear D. Trimming pared 0 bases from V and 6 bases from J, leaving 11 bases between. The germline gives CDR1 SEHNR, CDR2 FQNEAQ (reference sequence). CDR3 length equals 14 residues. CDR3 nucleotides: TGTGCCAGCAGCTTAGCGGGAGGCCGGCCTGAAGCTTTCTTT. Protein sequence: CASSLAGGRPEAFF.

V and J are TRBV25-1 and TRBJ2-7; perhaps TRBD1 as D (6 bases). CDR1 is MGHDK, CDR2 SYGVNS, per germline. This CDR3 has 13 residues. Trimming took off 8 bases at V and 3 bases at J, with 14 bases between the two ends. Here the CDR3 DNA reads TGTGCCAGCCGGGACACAGGGAGCTACGAGCAGTACTTC. It yields the protein CASRDTGSYEQYF.

This chain connects TRBV5-6 to TRBJ1-2; a possible D gene is TRBD1 (6 bases). V lost 4 bases and J 2 bases, leaving 21 bases between the germline ends. Germline-derived CDR1 and CDR2 are SGHDT and YYEEEE. The CDR3 length is 17 residues. CDR3 protein: CASSPEGPLTGNYGYTF. The CDR3 coding sequence is TGTGCCAGCAGCCCCGAGGGGCCCCTTACAGGGAACTATGGCTACACCTTC. Drawing the rest from reference TRBV5-6 and TRBJ1-2, the complete variable domain is DAGVTQSPTHLIKTRGQQVTLRCSPKSGHDTVSWYQQALGQGPQFIFQYYEEEERQRGNFPDRFSGHQFPNYSSELNVNALLLGDSALYLCASSPEGPLTGNYGYTFGSGTRLTVV.

V gene TRBV7-9 combines with J gene TRBJ2-1; tentatively, D is TRBD2 (5 bases). This CDR3 has 13 residues. V was cut by 1 base and J by 5 bases, with 6 bases left in between. The germline V gene has CDR1 SEHNR and CDR2 FQNEAQ (reference sequence). CDR3 coding DNA: TGTGCCAGCAGCTTAGGGACTCACAATGAGCAGTTCTTC. Amino acids: CASSLGTHNEQFF.

CDR3 in DNA: TGTGCCTGGAGTTGGGGTGGGGGCGTGAGGTATGGCTACACCTTC. This gives the protein CAWSWGGGVRYGYTF. The chain employs TRBV30 and TRBJ1-2; maybe TRBD1 (6 bases). V gave up 2 bases and J gave up 5 bases, with 18 bases separating them. The CDR3 extends over 15 amino acids. CDR1 is GTSNPN, CDR2 SVGIG, per germline (reference sequence).

This clone was counted once. A read error may account for a junction end that differs from germline. This chain joins TRBV27 and TRBJ2-1, with D perhaps TRBD1 (5 bases). Per the germline V gene, CDR1 is MNHEY and CDR2 is SMNVEV (reference sequence). The length of the CDR3 is 15 residues. The CDR3 here is CAGSKNLGTGDEQFF. In DNA, the CDR3 is TGTGCCGGCAGCAAAAACCTAGGAACAGGCGATGAGCAGTTCTTC.

The genes are TRBV7-2 and TRBJ1-3; 8 bases agree with TRBD1. The CDR3 spans 16 residues. Germline trimming cut 6 bases from V and 4 bases from J; bases unmatched to any gene: 11. Germline V gene data show CDR1 as SGHTA and CDR2 as FQGNSA. CDR3 protein: CASRATGGIRGNTIYF. CDR3 nucleotides: TGTGCCAGCAGGGCCACAGGGGGAATTCGGGGAAACACCATATATTTT.

The V call is TRBV7-2, the J call TRBJ2-3; TRBD2 agrees at 8 bases. CDR1 is SGHTA, CDR2 FQGNSA, per germline. With 4 bases clipped from V and 1 base from J, the junction kept 13 bases outside the gene matches. CDR3 length equals 18 residues. The CDR3 DNA is TGTGCCAGCAGCTCGACCGGGACTAGAATTTCTCGCACAGATACGCAGTATTTT. Its protein is CASSSTGTRISRTDTQYF.

The J gene is TRBJ1-4, the V gene TRBV21-1; the table's D gene call, TRBD1, was not cross checked with the DNA. TRBV21-1 is described as a pseudogene. The CDR3 is 18 residues long. CDR3 in amino acids: CASSKVIPTGKANEKLFF. The CDR3 nucleotides are TGTGCCAGCAGCAAAGTCATACCGACAGGGAAAGCTAATGAAAAACTGTTTTTT.

The chain links TRBV23-1 to TRBJ1-1; weak D call: TRBD1 (6 bases). TRBV23-1 is an ORF; its function is uncertain. The CDR3 loop spans 20 amino acids. V dropped 0 bases and J dropped 0 bases, with 23 bases sitting between them. This CDR3 reads CASSQSSTILQGSVNTEAFF. The CDR3 DNA is TGCGCCAGCAGTCAATCGAGCACGATACTACAGGGAAGTGTGAACACTGAAGCTTTCTTT.

The chain links TRBV10-3 to TRBJ1-1; D unresolved. CDR1 and CDR2 (germline): ENHRY, SYGVKD. The CDR3 spans 14 residues. Trimming removed 1 base from V and 0 bases from J, with 6 bases in between. DNA for the CDR3: TGTGCCATCAGTGAGTGGAGAATGAACACTGAAGCTTTCTTT. Translation: CAISEWRMNTEAFF.

The rearrangement joins TRBV15 to TRBJ2-1; 9 nucleotides match TRBD2. The CDR3 contains 16 residues. V lost 0 bases to trimming and J lost 4 bases; unmatched junction nucleotides: 4. Germline V gives CDR1 LNHNV, CDR2 YYDKDF (reference sequence). The CDR3 loop is CATSRDAGGNYNEQFF. The CDR3 DNA reads TGTGCCACCAGCAGAGATGCGGGAGGGAATTACAATGAGCAGTTCTTC.

The chain carries TRBV29-1 and TRBJ2-7; D is unresolved. V lost 4 bases and J lost 1, with 8 bases in between. Per germline, CDR1 SQVTM and CDR2 ANQGSEA. The CDR3 spans 12 residues. DNA for the CDR3: TGCAGCGTTGGGCAGAATTCCTACGAGCAGTACTTC. Translated, it gives CSVGQNSYEQYF.

This clone was recorded only once. The gene calls are TRBV5-1 and TRBJ1-2, with D tentatively TRBD1 (6 bases). The CDR3 covers 13 residues. In germline, CDR1 is SGHRS, CDR2 YFSETQ. V lost 2 bases and J 6 bases, leaving 11 bases between the germline ends. CDR3 residues: CASSFQGKDGYTF. CDR3 sequence (DNA): TGCGCCAGCAGCTTTCAGGGGAAGGATGGCTACACCTTC.

The CDR3 DNA is TGCGCCAGCAGCTTGGGGCTAGCGGGCGAATACAATGAGCAGTTCTTC. It is translated as CASSLGLAGEYNEQFF. The chain combines TRBV5-1 with TRBJ2-1, with TRBD2 identical over 8 bases. Germline V gene sequence: CDR1 SGHRS, CDR2 YFSETQ. V shed 0 bases, J shed 4 bases, and the junction held 6 bases outside the gene matches. This CDR3 region has 16 residues.

This clone has just one count. This sequence joins TRBV2 and TRBJ1-5, with D maybe TRBD1 (6 bases). The CDR3 sequence is 14 residues long. Germline values: CDR1 SNHLY, CDR2 FYNNEI. Between the trimmed V and J ends, which lost 6 bases and 7 bases, there was a span of 16 bases. In DNA, the CDR3 is TGTGCCAGCAGCGAACAGGGTGTTCGGCAGCCCCAGCATTTT. As protein: CASSEQGVRQPQHF.

This clone was picked up a small number of times. This chain connects TRBV7-2 to TRBJ1-2, with 9 bases matching TRBD1. The J segment lost 7 bases and the V segment lost 1 base, leaving 4 bases of the junction unmatched. Germline CDR1 SGHTA, CDR2 FQGNSA. This CDR3 spans 14 amino acids. In nucleotides, the CDR3 is TGTGCCAGCAGCTTAGAGACAGGGGGACTTGGCTACACCTTC. This encodes CASSLETGGLGYTF.

This chain joins TRBV6-5 and TRBJ1-1; 8 nucleotides match TRBD1. CDR1 is MNHEY, CDR2 SVGAGI, per germline. The CDR3 has 13 residues. Germline trimming cut 7 bases from V and 5 bases from J; bases unmatched to any gene: 6. CDR3 sequence: CASIGQGKTEAFF. The CDR3 DNA is TGTGCCAGCATTGGACAGGGTAAAACTGAAGCTTTCTTT.

V usage is TRBV11-2 and J usage is TRBJ2-2; no clear D gene. This CDR3 has 14 amino acids. Germline CDR1 SGHAT, CDR2 FQNNGV. The V end lost 3 bases, the J end lost 5 bases, and 10 bases lay between the germline ends. As DNA, the CDR3 is TGTGCCAGCAGCTTTGAACGGAGAACCGGGGAGCTGTTTTTT. Its translation is CASSFERRTGELFF.

The chain carries TRBV27 and TRBJ2-7, with a tentative D call TRBD1 (6 bases). The V gene's germline CDR1 is MNHEY and CDR2 SMNVEV (reference sequence). V lost 5 bases and J lost 1, with 9 bases in between. The CDR3 has 13 residues. The CDR3 nucleotides read TGTGCCAGCAGTCGGACAGTTTCCTACGAGCAGTACTTC. It specifies CASSRTVSYEQYF.

This clone was seen a single time. This rearrangement joins TRBV28 to TRBJ2-7; no firm D call. V shed 6 bases and J shed 4 bases, with 13 bases lying between them. Germline V lookup: CDR1 MDHEN, CDR2 SYDVKM. The CDR3 contains 13 residues. The chain's CDR3 is CASRPLPGYEQYF. The CDR3, as DNA: TGTGCCAGCAGACCATTACCCGGTTACGAGCAGTACTTC.